This TCR beta chain is drawn from a study of T cell changes during pregnancy in multiple sclerosis. Trimming left V 10 bases short and J 6 bases short, with 19 bases between. This CDR3 region has 13 residues. Germline CDR1 SGHRS, CDR2 YFSETQ. The data were produced by immunoSEQ multiplex PCR, yet TCRdb's version contains in-frame clones alone and is incomplete. In the table there are 93,000 or so clones, roughly 92% of which are singletons. The source of this sequence is a female donor with multiple sclerosis, enrolled in a pregnancy study. V gene TRBV5-1 combines with J gene TRBJ1-1; weak D call: TRBD1 (6 bases). This specimen consisted of peripheral blood, obtained after pregnancy. The CDR3 loop reads CASRGTLDPEAFF. In nucleotides, the CDR3 is TGCGCCTCTAGAGGGACACTCGACCCTGAAGCTTTCTTT.